What follows describes a single T cell receptor beta chain. Its antigen is unknown. The entry originates in a study of T cell responses to AZD1222 COVID-19 vaccine. Study as a whole: Doses given second, at about 4 or about 12 weeks, were pooled. Study-wide results and limits: Two doses of AZD1222 preceded a rise in Spike-specific TCR breadth and depth. White British people made up most donors, females outnumbered males, and clonal diversity was possibly underestimated. Unmutated variant regions are reportedly the target of nearly half of TCRs that are spike-specific.

Profiling relied on immunoSEQ multiplex PCR, and the TCRdb table lists in-frame clones only, not all of them. This repertoire shows approximately 100,000 clones, over 75% found once; its top ten account for roughly 1.4%. The sample consisted of peripheral blood, taken on day 0 of AZD1222 vaccination. This receptor was obtained from an adult in good health.

The CDR3 sequence: CASSQTGGHTGELFF. In nucleotides, the CDR3 is TGTGCCAGCAGCCAAACAGGGGGTCACACCGGGGAGCTGTTTTTT. V and J are TRBV11-2 and TRBJ2-2, with 8 bases identical to TRBD1. Germline assignment: CDR1 SGHAT and CDR2 FQNNGV. V dropped 5 bases and J dropped 3; count of bases not matched to a gene: 5. The CDR3 totals 15 residues.